The entry below describes one T cell receptor (beta chain). TCRdb redid the calling of the 5' RACE reads with MiXCR, one entry per CDR3 protein. This repertoire shows approximately 260,000 distinct CDR3 sequences, 15% to 20% found once; its top ten account for approximately 32%. This CDR3 has 15 amino acids. From germline, CDR1 is SGHRS and CDR2 YFSETQ. J lost 6 bases, V lost 4 bases, and 11 bases had no gene match. The data are from a study of CD8 T cells in ankylosing spondylitis. Specimen: blood, either unsorted or a sorted T cell fraction (not recorded which). The sequence came from a male donor with ankylosing spondylitis or in good health (not recorded which). The V gene is TRBV5-1, the J gene TRBJ2-3; 7 nucleotides agree with TRBD2. The CDR3 DNA sequence: TGCGCCAGCAGCGCTGCCTCTAGCGGCGCGGATACGCAGTATTTT. Translated, it gives CASSAASSGADTQYF.